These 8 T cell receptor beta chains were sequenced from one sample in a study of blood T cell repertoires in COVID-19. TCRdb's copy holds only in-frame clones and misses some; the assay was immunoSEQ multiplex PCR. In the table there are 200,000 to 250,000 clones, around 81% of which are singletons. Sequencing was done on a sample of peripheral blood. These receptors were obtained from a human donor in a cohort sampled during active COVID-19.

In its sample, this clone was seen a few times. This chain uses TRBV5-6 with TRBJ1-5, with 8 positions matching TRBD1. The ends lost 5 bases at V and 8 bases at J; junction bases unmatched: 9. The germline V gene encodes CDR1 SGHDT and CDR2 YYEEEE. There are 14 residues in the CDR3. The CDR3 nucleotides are TGTGCCAGCAGTTCCCAGGGGGCTATCGAGCCCCAGCATTTT. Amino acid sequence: CASSSQGAIEPQHF.

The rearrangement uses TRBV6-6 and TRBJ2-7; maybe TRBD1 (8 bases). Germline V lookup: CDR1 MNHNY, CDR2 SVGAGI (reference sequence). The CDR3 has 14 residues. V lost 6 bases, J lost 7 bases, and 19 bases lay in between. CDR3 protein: CASRSPGQGGEQYF. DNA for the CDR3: TGTGCCAGCAGATCACCTGGACAGGGAGGGGAGCAGTACTTC.

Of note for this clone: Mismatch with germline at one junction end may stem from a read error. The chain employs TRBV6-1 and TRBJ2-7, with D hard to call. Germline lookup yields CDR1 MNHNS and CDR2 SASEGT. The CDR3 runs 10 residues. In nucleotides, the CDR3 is TGTGCCAGCAGTGAAGAACAGATACGATTC. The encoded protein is CASSEEQIRF.

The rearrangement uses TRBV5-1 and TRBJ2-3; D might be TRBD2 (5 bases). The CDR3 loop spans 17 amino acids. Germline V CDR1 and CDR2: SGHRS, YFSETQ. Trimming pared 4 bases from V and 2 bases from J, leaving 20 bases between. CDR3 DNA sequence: TGCGCCAGCAGCGACATAAAAGGTGGACTGTACACAGATACGCAGTATTTT. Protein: CASSDIKGGLYTDTQYF.

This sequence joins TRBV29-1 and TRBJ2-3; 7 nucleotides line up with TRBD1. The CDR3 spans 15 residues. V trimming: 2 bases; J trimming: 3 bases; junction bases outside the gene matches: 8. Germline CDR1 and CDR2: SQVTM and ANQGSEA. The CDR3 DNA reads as TGCAGCGTTGAAACTACAGGGGTAAGGACAGATACGCAGTATTTT. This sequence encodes CSVETTGVRTDTQYF.

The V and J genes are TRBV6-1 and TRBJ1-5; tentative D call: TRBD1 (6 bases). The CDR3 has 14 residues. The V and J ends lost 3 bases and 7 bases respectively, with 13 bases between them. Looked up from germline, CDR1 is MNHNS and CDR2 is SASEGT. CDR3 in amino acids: CASSEWTAGQPQHF. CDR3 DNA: TGTGCCAGCAGTGAGTGGACAGCTGGCCAGCCCCAGCATTTT.

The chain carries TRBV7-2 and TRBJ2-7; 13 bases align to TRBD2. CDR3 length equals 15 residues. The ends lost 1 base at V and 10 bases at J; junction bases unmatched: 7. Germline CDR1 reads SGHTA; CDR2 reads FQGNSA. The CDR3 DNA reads TGTGCCAGCAGCTTAGAGCCGGGACTAGCGGGGTTCCAGTACTTC. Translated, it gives CASSLEPGLAGFQYF.

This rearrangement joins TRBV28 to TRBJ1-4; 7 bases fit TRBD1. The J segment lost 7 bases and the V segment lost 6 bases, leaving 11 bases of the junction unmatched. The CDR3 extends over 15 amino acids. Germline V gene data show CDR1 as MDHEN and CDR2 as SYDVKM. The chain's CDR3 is CASSKQGLFGEKLFF. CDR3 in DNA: TGTGCCAGCAGCAAACAGGGGCTCTTCGGTGAAAAACTGTTTTTT.